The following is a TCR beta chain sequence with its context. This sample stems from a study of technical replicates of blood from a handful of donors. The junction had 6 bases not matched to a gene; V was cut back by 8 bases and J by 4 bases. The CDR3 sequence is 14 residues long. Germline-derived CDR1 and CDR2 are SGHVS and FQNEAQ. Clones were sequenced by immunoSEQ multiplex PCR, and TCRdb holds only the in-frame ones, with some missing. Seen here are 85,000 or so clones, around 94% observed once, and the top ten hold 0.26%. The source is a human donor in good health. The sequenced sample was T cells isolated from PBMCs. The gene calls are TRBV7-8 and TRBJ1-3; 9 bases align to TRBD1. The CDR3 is CASGDRVLGNTIYF. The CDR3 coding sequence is TGTGCCAGCGGGGACAGGGTCCTCGGAAACACCATATATTTT.